Listed below are T cell receptor beta chains from one sample, sequenced in a study of blood T cells in healthy people across ages. TCRdb reanalysed the 5' RACE reads using MiXCR and keeps one entry per CDR3 protein. The sample records 650,000 to 700,000 distinct CDR3 sequences, 52% being singletons. Material: blood. These TCRs come from an elderly woman in good health. Each CDR3 is given with its conserved first and last residue. The D gene is left open where the match is weak. Rows may omit the clone size; those that give it use once, few, many or a size class.

clone size	J gene	D gene	V gene	CDR3 protein	CDR3 DNA
NA	TRBJ2-7	TRBD1	TRBV10-3	CASRDRLTEQYF	TGTGCCAGCCGGGACAGGTTAACCGAGCAGTACTTC
many	TRBJ2-3	NA	TRBV29-1	CSVEDPGSAGSRDTQYF	TGCAGCGTTGAAGATCCTGGGTCGGCAGGGTCAAGAGATACGCAGTATTTT
many	TRBJ2-3	TRBD2	TRBV7-2	CASSLESGTSGEQYF	TGTGCCAGCAGCTTAGAGTCGGGGACTAGCGGTGAGCAGTATTTT
NA	TRBJ2-7	NA	TRBV29-1	CSVIPDGSRNEQYF	TGCAGCGTTATCCCCGACGGGAGTCGCAACGAGCAGTACTTC
NA	TRBJ1-5	NA	TRBV12-3/TRBV12-4	CASSFTYQPQHF	TGTGCCAGCAGTTTTACTTATCAGCCCCAGCATTTT
many	TRBJ2-5	NA	TRBV29-1	CSVEDAVQKYF	TGCAGCGTTGAAGACGCAGTTCAGAAGTACTTC
NA	TRBJ2-5	NA	TRBV6-6	CASTPIGRPQETQYF	TGTGCCAGTACCCCAATTGGACGGCCCCAAGAGACCCAGTACTTC
many	TRBJ2-4	NA	TRBV5-1	CASSFSFRGNIQYF	TGCGCCAGCAGCTTCTCCTTCCGGGGAAACATTCAGTACTTC
NA	TRBJ2-7	TRBD2	TRBV6-5	CASKKAGAFSYEQYF	TGTGCCAGCAAAAAAGCGGGGGCCTTCTCCTACGAGCAGTACTTC
NA	TRBJ2-5	TRBD1	TRBV28	CASRQYRGSYNEQYF	TGTGCCAGCAGGCAATACAGGGGTTCCTACAATGAGCAGTACTTC
NA	TRBJ1-1	NA	TRBV5-1	CASSLEGFGGTEAFF	TGCGCCAGCAGCTTGGAAGGATTTGGGGGCACTGAAGCTTTCTTT
many	TRBJ2-7	NA	TRBV2	CVSGGDSYEQYF	TGCGTTTCGGGCGGAGACTCCTACGAGCAGTACTTC
NA	TRBJ2-5	NA	TRBV11-2	CASSLMGPLGQETQYF	TGTGCCAGCAGCTTAATGGGTCCATTGGGACAAGAGACCCAGTACTTC
few	TRBJ2-2	NA	TRBV3-1	CASRRRVFAGELFF	TGTGCCAGCAGACGGAGGGTTTTCGCCGGGGAGCTGTTTTTT
NA	TRBJ2-5	NA	TRBV5-1	CASSFGVVEETQYF	TGCGCCAGCAGCTTCGGGGTCGTGGAGGAGACCCAGTACTTC
many	TRBJ2-1	NA	TRBV12-3/TRBV12-4	CASSLSLADSYNEQFF	TGTGCCAGCAGTTTATCACTAGCCGATTCCTACAATGAGCAGTTCTTC
NA	TRBJ2-7	TRBD2	TRBV20-1	CSAPGTSVHEQYF	TGCAGTGCTCCCGGGACTAGCGTCCACGAGCAGTACTTC
NA	TRBJ1-3	NA	TRBV12-3/TRBV12-4	CASTVGDSGNTIYF	TGTGCCAGCACCGTCGGGGACTCTGGAAACACCATATATTTT
NA	TRBJ1-5	TRBD1	TRBV20-1	CSASTGGLQPQHF	TGCAGTGCAAGTACAGGGGGTTTACAGCCCCAGCATTTT
NA	TRBJ2-6	NA	TRBV5-6	CASSSLRFRGSGANVLTF	TGTGCCAGCAGCTCGTTGCGGTTCAGAGGCTCTGGGGCCAACGTCCTGACTTTC
once	TRBJ2-3	TRBD2	TRBV5-1	CASTQSSSGLSTDTQYF	TGCGCCAGCACTCAATCTAGTAGCGGGCTAAGCACAGATACGCAGTATTTT
few	TRBJ2-3	NA	TRBV27	CASRREGDTQYF	TGTGCCAGCAGAAGAGAGGGTGATACGCAGTATTTT
many	TRBJ1-5	NA	TRBV7-2	CASSSQKNQPQHF	TGTGCCAGCAGCTCCCAGAAGAATCAGCCCCAGCATTTT
NA	TRBJ2-6	TRBD1	TRBV4-3	CASSQAQGTGANVLTF	TGCGCCAGCAGCCAGGCACAGGGGACAGGGGCCAACGTCCTGACTTTC
many	TRBJ2-5	NA	TRBV27	CASSPTRGETQYF	TGTGCCAGCAGTCCAACCAGGGGAGAGACCCAGTACTTC
NA	TRBJ2-2	NA	TRBV25-1	CASSELRTGNTGELFF	TGTGCCAGCAGTGAACTCAGGACGGGAAACACCGGGGAGCTGTTTTTT
NA	TRBJ1-2	NA	TRBV3-1	CASSPRTAYGYTF	TGTGCCAGCAGCCCTCGGACAGCCTATGGCTACACCTTC
few	TRBJ2-2	NA	TRBV24-1	CATSDAQRGNTGELFF	TGTGCCACCAGTGACGCCCAGAGAGGTAACACCGGGGAGCTGTTTTTT
NA	TRBJ1-2	TRBD1	TRBV9	CASSSRQGRGGYTF	TGTGCCAGCAGCTCCCGACAGGGGAGAGGTGGCTACACCTTC
NA	TRBJ2-3	NA	TRBV2	CARDLSEDTGTQYF	TGTGCCAGAGACCTTTCAGAGGACACAGGTACGCAGTATTTT
NA	TRBJ2-1	NA	TRBV15	CATSREFADEQFF	TGTGCCACCAGCAGAGAGTTTGCCGATGAGCAGTTCTTC
few	TRBJ2-7	NA	TRBV5-1	CASRPSPGGNEQYF	TGCGCCAGCAGACCCTCTCCGGGCGGTAATGAGCAGTACTTC
many	TRBJ2-1	TRBD2	TRBV9	CASSDSGAHNEQFF	TGTGCCAGCAGCGATAGCGGGGCCCACAATGAGCAGTTCTTC
NA	TRBJ1-4	NA	TRBV27	CASTTTGTTEKLFF	TGTGCCAGCACTACTACCGGGACAACAGAAAAACTGTTTTTT
NA	TRBJ2-7	NA	TRBV7-8	CASSPVFREQYF	TGTGCCAGCAGCCCGGTTTTCCGCGAGCAGTACTTC
few	TRBJ1-2	NA	TRBV5-1	CASSLDTGWYGYTF	TGCGCCAGCAGCTTGGATACAGGGTGGTATGGCTACACCTTC
NA	TRBJ2-7	TRBD1	TRBV28	CASSRYRGEQYF	TGTGCCAGCAGTCGATACAGGGGCGAGCAGTACTTC
NA	TRBJ2-2	NA	TRBV7-2	CTSSPHQYASGELFF	TGTACCAGCAGCCCTCATCAGTACGCCTCCGGGGAGCTGTTTTTT
NA	TRBJ2-5	NA	TRBV7-2	CASSLRLAGVQETQYF	TGTGCCAGCAGCTTAAGGTTGGCCGGGGTCCAAGAGACCCAGTACTTC
NA	TRBJ2-7	NA	TRBV7-2	CASSQDPSTDEQYF	TGTGCCAGCAGCCAGGACCCATCTACCGACGAGCAGTACTTC
NA	TRBJ2-1	NA	TRBV4-1	CASSQCGREQFF	TGCGCCAGCAGCCAATGTGGGCGGGAGCAGTTCTTC
NA	TRBJ2-3	NA	TRBV7-2	CASNLIGQSTDTQYF	TGTGCCAGCAACTTAATCGGACAAAGCACAGATACGCAGTATTTT
NA	TRBJ2-5	TRBD1	TRBV12-3/TRBV12-4	CASSQGAVETQYF	TGTGCCAGCAGTCAGGGGGCAGTTGAGACCCAGTACTTC
few	TRBJ1-2	NA	TRBV6-5	CASSYSDPGNYGYTF	TGTGCCAGCAGTTACTCAGATCCGGGAAACTATGGCTACACCTTC
NA	TRBJ1-6	NA	TRBV4-1	CASSKRQEEFNSPLHF	TGCGCCAGCAGCAAACGACAGGAAGAGTTCAATTCACCCCTCCACTTT
many	TRBJ2-1	NA	TRBV29-1	CSVKWELRGEQFF	TGCAGCGTTAAGTGGGAGCTTCGTGGTGAGCAGTTCTTC
many	TRBJ2-7	NA	TRBV5-1	CASSLNRRSFSYEQYF	TGCGCCAGCAGCTTGAACAGGCGATCCTTCTCCTACGAGCAGTACTTC
NA	TRBJ2-7	TRBD2	TRBV5-1	CASSPTAGTSGSYEQYF	TGCGCCAGCAGCCCGACGGCCGGGACTAGCGGATCCTACGAGCAGTACTTC
NA	TRBJ2-7	TRBD1	TRBV27	CASSWEDRGEFCHEQYF	TGTGCCAGCAGTTGGGAGGACAGGGGGGAATTTTGCCACGAGCAGTACTTC
NA	TRBJ1-5	NA	TRBV20-1	CSARLDLIQGYQPQHF	TGCAGTGCTAGACTCGACTTAATCCAGGGATACCAGCCCCAGCATTTT
few	TRBJ2-3	TRBD2	TRBV20-1	CSANILAGGDTDTQYF	TGCAGTGCTAATATCCTGGCGGGGGGGGACACAGATACGCAGTATTTT
NA	TRBJ2-7	TRBD2	TRBV2	CASSPSRTSGAYEQYF	TGTGCCAGCAGTCCCTCCCGGACTAGCGGAGCCTACGAGCAGTACTTC
NA	TRBJ2-7	NA	TRBV20-1	CSARLGGLYEQYF	TGCAGTGCTAGATTAGGGGGGCTCTACGAGCAGTACTTC
NA	TRBJ2-7	NA	TRBV5-1	CASSLEGSLKQYF	TGCGCCAGCAGCTTGGAGGGCTCCCTAAAGCAGTACTTC
NA	TRBJ2-3	TRBD1	TRBV29-1	CSIRTGENTDTQYF	TGCAGCATCCGTACAGGGGAAAACACAGATACGCAGTATTTT
many	TRBJ2-5	NA	TRBV7-2	CASRLYRAQETQYF	TGTGCCAGCAGATTATATCGGGCCCAAGAGACCCAGTACTTC
NA	TRBJ2-3	NA	TRBV6-5	CASSYSSVGGGAETDTQYF	TGTGCCAGCAGTTACTCGAGCGTAGGAGGGGGGGCCGAGACAGATACGCAGTATTTT
NA	TRBJ2-5	NA	TRBV21-1	CASSKGGRRETQYF	TGTGCCAGCAGCAAAGGCGGGAGGCGAGAGACCCAGTACTTC
NA	TRBJ2-7	NA	TRBV29-1	CSVELGHEQYF	TGCAGCGTTGAGCTGGGGCACGAGCAGTACTTC